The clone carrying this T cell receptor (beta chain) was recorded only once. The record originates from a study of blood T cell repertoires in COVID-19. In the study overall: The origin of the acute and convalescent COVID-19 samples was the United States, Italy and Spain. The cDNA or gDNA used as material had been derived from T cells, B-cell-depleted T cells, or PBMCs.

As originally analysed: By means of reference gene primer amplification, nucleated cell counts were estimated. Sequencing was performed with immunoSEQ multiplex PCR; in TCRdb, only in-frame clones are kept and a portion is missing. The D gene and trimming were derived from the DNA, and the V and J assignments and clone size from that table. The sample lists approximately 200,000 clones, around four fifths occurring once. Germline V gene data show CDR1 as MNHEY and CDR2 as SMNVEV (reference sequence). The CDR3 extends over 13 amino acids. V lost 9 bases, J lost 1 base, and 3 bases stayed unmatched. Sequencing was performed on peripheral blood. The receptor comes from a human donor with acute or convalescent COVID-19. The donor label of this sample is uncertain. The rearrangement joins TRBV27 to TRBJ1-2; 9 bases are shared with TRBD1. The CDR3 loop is CASGQGLNYGYTF. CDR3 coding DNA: TGTGCCAGTGGACAGGGGCTTAACTATGGCTACACCTTC.